Listed below are T cell receptor beta chains from one sample, sequenced in a study of blood T cell repertoires in COVID-19. Produced via immunoSEQ multiplex PCR; TCRdb's table is partial and in-frame only. Among about 200,000 clones, around 83% were seen once, and the ten largest hold around 8%. The sample consisted of peripheral blood. These TCRs come from a woman of 80 years or more with COVID-19, enrolled during active disease. Each CDR3 is given with its conserved first and last residue. Each record gives: CDR3 DNA, CDR3 protein, clone size, J gene, D gene, V gene. The D gene is left open where the match is weak. A clone size is listed for some rows: how often the clone was seen (once, few, many), or a class if it is expanded.

CDR3 DNA: TGTGCCAGCAGCGTGAAGGGAGGAAGTCGGAATGAGCAGTACTTC; CDR3 protein: CASSVKGGSRNEQYF; clone size: -; J gene: TRBJ2-7; D gene: -; V gene: TRBV9
CDR3 DNA: TGTGCCATCAACAGGGGGCAGAGGGATCGCACTGAAGCTTTCTTT; CDR3 protein: CAINRGQRDRTEAFF; clone size: once; J gene: TRBJ1-1; D gene: TRBD1; V gene: TRBV10-3
CDR3 DNA: TGTGCCAGCAGCCGGGATCTTAATGAAAAACTGTTTTTT; CDR3 protein: CASSRDLNEKLFF; clone size: -; J gene: TRBJ1-4; D gene: -; V gene: TRBV11-2
CDR3 DNA: TGTGCCAGTAGTCCGACAGGCGGCTATGGCTACACCTTC; CDR3 protein: CASSPTGGYGYTF; clone size: -; J gene: TRBJ1-2; D gene: -; V gene: TRBV19
CDR3 DNA: TGTGCCAGCAGCCCTGCGGGCGGCAGCAATCAGCCCCAGCATTTT; CDR3 protein: CASSPAGGSNQPQHF; clone size: once; J gene: TRBJ1-5; D gene: -; V gene: TRBV7-2
CDR3 DNA: TGTGCCTGGAGTGTACAGGGAGGCAATCAGCCCCAGCATTTT; CDR3 protein: CAWSVQGGNQPQHF; clone size: once; J gene: TRBJ1-5; D gene: -; V gene: TRBV30
CDR3 DNA: TGTGCCAGCAGCGTGTCCGCGACAGGGAACTCCTACGAGCAGTACTTC; CDR3 protein: CASSVSATGNSYEQYF; clone size: -; J gene: TRBJ2-7; D gene: TRBD1; V gene: TRBV9
CDR3 DNA: TGTGCCAGCAGTCTAACAGGACTAGCTAACTATGGCTACACCTTC; CDR3 protein: CASSLTGLANYGYTF; clone size: -; J gene: TRBJ1-2; D gene: -; V gene: TRBV28
CDR3 DNA: TGTGCCAGCAGCTTCTTGGCGGGGGGGGTCGCCGGGGAGCTGTTTTTT; CDR3 protein: CASSFLAGGVAGELFF; clone size: -; J gene: TRBJ2-2; D gene: TRBD2; V gene: TRBV11-2
CDR3 DNA: TGTGCCAGCAGCCCACCGGGGGATACTGAAGCTTTCTTT; CDR3 protein: CASSPPGDTEAFF; clone size: -; J gene: TRBJ1-1; D gene: -; V gene: TRBV7-2
CDR3 DNA: TGTGCCAGCAGCCCCAGACGGGGGGAAAAACTGTTTTTT; CDR3 protein: CASSPRRGEKLFF; clone size: -; J gene: TRBJ1-4; D gene: -; V gene: TRBV7-9
CDR3 DNA: TGCGCCAGCAGCCAGTCGACAGGTCCCCCCTACGAGCAGTACTTC; CDR3 protein: CASSQSTGPPYEQYF; clone size: -; J gene: TRBJ2-7; D gene: -; V gene: TRBV4-1
CDR3 DNA: TGTGCCATCAGTGAGGGAGCAACTAATGAAAAACTGTTTTTT; CDR3 protein: CAISEGATNEKLFF; clone size: -; J gene: TRBJ1-4; D gene: -; V gene: TRBV10-3
CDR3 DNA: TGTGCCAGCAGCTTGCGGAACTCTGTCACAGATACGCAGTATTTT; CDR3 protein: CASSLRNSVTDTQYF; clone size: once; J gene: TRBJ2-3; D gene: -; V gene: TRBV7-2
CDR3 DNA: TGTGCCAGTAGTACCGCCAATTCGCCCCTCCACTTT; CDR3 protein: CASSTANSPLHF; clone size: -; J gene: TRBJ1-6; D gene: -; V gene: TRBV7-2
CDR3 DNA: TGTGCCTGGAGTGTTGTAGGCAGGGGGGTAAGAAACTATGGCTACACCTTC; CDR3 protein: CAWSVVGRGVRNYGYTF; clone size: -; J gene: TRBJ1-2; D gene: TRBD1; V gene: TRBV30
CDR3 DNA: TGTGCCAGCAGTTCTTATAGCAATCAGCCCCAGCATTTT; CDR3 protein: CASSSYSNQPQHF; clone size: -; J gene: TRBJ1-5; D gene: -; V gene: TRBV6-5
CDR3 DNA: TGTGCCAGCAGTGTCTTTGGACAGCCAACTATTCGGAACACTGAAGCTTTCTTT; CDR3 protein: CASSVFGQPTIRNTEAFF; clone size: -; J gene: TRBJ1-1; D gene: -; V gene: TRBV6-1
CDR3 DNA: TGTGCCAGCAGCTTACCCGCGGGGTTTGGCTACACCTTC; CDR3 protein: CASSLPAGFGYTF; clone size: -; J gene: TRBJ1-2; D gene: -; V gene: TRBV7-9
CDR3 DNA: TGTGCCAGCAGTTACGCGGCAGGGCATCAGCCCCAGCATTTT; CDR3 protein: CASSYAAGHQPQHF; clone size: -; J gene: TRBJ1-5; D gene: -; V gene: TRBV6-2/TRBV6-3
CDR3 DNA: TGTGCCAGCAGTTACCCTAGCGGGGAAGCCGGAGATACGCAGTATTTT; CDR3 protein: CASSYPSGEAGDTQYF; clone size: -; J gene: TRBJ2-3; D gene: TRBD2; V gene: TRBV6-2/TRBV6-3
CDR3 DNA: TGTGCCAGCAGAAAGACAGCTTCCTTAATTGGCTACACCTTC; CDR3 protein: CASRKTASLIGYTF; clone size: -; J gene: TRBJ1-2; D gene: -; V gene: TRBV2
CDR3 DNA: TGTGCCAGCAGCTTGGGACAGCCCCAAGAGACCCAGTACTTC; CDR3 protein: CASSLGQPQETQYF; clone size: -; J gene: TRBJ2-5; D gene: -; V gene: TRBV5-6
CDR3 DNA: TGTGCCAGTATGGGACTAGAGTGGGGAAAAAACATTCAGTACTTC; CDR3 protein: CASMGLEWGKNIQYF; clone size: -; J gene: TRBJ2-4; D gene: TRBD2; V gene: TRBV19
CDR3 DNA: TGTGCCAGCAGCCCAACAGGGGGTTTGTGGTATTTT; CDR3 protein: CASSPTGGLWYF; clone size: -; J gene: TRBJ2-3; D gene: TRBD1; V gene: TRBV7-9
CDR3 DNA: TGCGCCAGCAGCCGGGGGGAGATCAACTATGGCTACACCTTC; CDR3 protein: CASSRGEINYGYTF; clone size: -; J gene: TRBJ1-2; D gene: -; V gene: TRBV4-1
CDR3 DNA: TGTGCCAGCAGCTCCAGGGGGCAGGTTAATAATTCACCCCTCCACTTT; CDR3 protein: CASSSRGQVNNSPLHF; clone size: -; J gene: TRBJ1-6; D gene: TRBD1; V gene: TRBV11-2
CDR3 DNA: TGCGCCAGCAGATATCCGGGACAGGGTAGGACTGAAGCTTTCTTT; CDR3 protein: CASRYPGQGRTEAFF; clone size: few; J gene: TRBJ1-1; D gene: TRBD1; V gene: TRBV5-1
CDR3 DNA: TGCGCCAGCAGCGGGGGGTATCTAAACACTGAAGCTTTCTTT; CDR3 protein: CASSGGYLNTEAFF; clone size: once; J gene: TRBJ1-1; D gene: -; V gene: TRBV5-1
CDR3 DNA: TGTGCCAGCAGCCCCCGGAGGGCTGGGGAGCTGTTTTTT; CDR3 protein: CASSPRRAGELFF; clone size: -; J gene: TRBJ2-2; D gene: -; V gene: TRBV7-2
CDR3 DNA: TGTGCCAGTAGTCCCGGACAGCGCCCCTCTGGAAACACCATATATTTT; CDR3 protein: CASSPGQRPSGNTIYF; clone size: -; J gene: TRBJ1-3; D gene: -; V gene: TRBV19
CDR3 DNA: TGTGCCAGCAGCCTGGGACAAAACACCGGGGAGCTGTTTTTT; CDR3 protein: CASSLGQNTGELFF; clone size: -; J gene: TRBJ2-2; D gene: -; V gene: TRBV5-4
CDR3 DNA: TGCAGCGTGGGGGGGAACCCCTCTCCCGAGCAGTACTTC; CDR3 protein: CSVGGNPSPEQYF; clone size: few; J gene: TRBJ2-7; D gene: TRBD2; V gene: TRBV29-1
CDR3 DNA: TGTGCCAGCAGGCGGGATTTAGTCGCCGACGGGGAGCTGTTTTTT; CDR3 protein: CASRRDLVADGELFF; clone size: few; J gene: TRBJ2-2; D gene: -; V gene: TRBV5-4
CDR3 DNA: TGCGCCAGCAGCTTGGGACAGGGAGATCAGCCCCAGCATTTT; CDR3 protein: CASSLGQGDQPQHF; clone size: -; J gene: TRBJ1-5; D gene: TRBD1; V gene: TRBV5-1
CDR3 DNA: TGTGCCAGCTCACTAGACTGGACAGGGAACACCGGGGAGCTGTTTTTT; CDR3 protein: CASSLDWTGNTGELFF; clone size: -; J gene: TRBJ2-2; D gene: TRBD1; V gene: TRBV18
CDR3 DNA: TGTGCCATCAGTGGAGTAATCACAGATACGCAGTATTTT; CDR3 protein: CAISGVITDTQYF; clone size: -; J gene: TRBJ2-3; D gene: -; V gene: TRBV10-3
CDR3 DNA: TGTGCCAGCCGTCCCGGGACAGGGAACTATGGCTACACCTTC; CDR3 protein: CASRPGTGNYGYTF; clone size: -; J gene: TRBJ1-2; D gene: TRBD1; V gene: TRBV11-2
CDR3 DNA: TGTGCCAGCAGTTTTATGGAGACCGGGGAGCTGTTTTTT; CDR3 protein: CASSFMETGELFF; clone size: -; J gene: TRBJ2-2; D gene: -; V gene: TRBV12-3/TRBV12-4
CDR3 DNA: TGTGCCAGCAGCCCTCGTCGGGCAGGGGTAAGGCAAGAGACCCAGTACTTC; CDR3 protein: CASSPRRAGVRQETQYF; clone size: -; J gene: TRBJ2-5; D gene: -; V gene: TRBV3-1/TRBV3-2
CDR3 DNA: TGTGCCATCAGTGAGAGGACTACCGGGGGGGATACGCAGTATTTT; CDR3 protein: CAISERTTGGDTQYF; clone size: -; J gene: TRBJ2-3; D gene: TRBD2; V gene: TRBV10-3
CDR3 DNA: TGTGCCAGCAGCTTCCGGACAGGGTTAGACACTGAAGCTTTCTTT; CDR3 protein: CASSFRTGLDTEAFF; clone size: -; J gene: TRBJ1-1; D gene: TRBD1; V gene: TRBV7-9
CDR3 DNA: TGTGCCAGTAGTATAACGGCGGTGCGGGGCGAGCAGTACTTC; CDR3 protein: CASSITAVRGEQYF; clone size: -; J gene: TRBJ2-7; D gene: -; V gene: TRBV19
CDR3 DNA: TGTGCCAGCAGCTTAGGCGGGACCCCCTACGAGCAGTACTTC; CDR3 protein: CASSLGGTPYEQYF; clone size: -; J gene: TRBJ2-7; D gene: -; V gene: TRBV7-9
CDR3 DNA: TGTGCCAGCAGTTTAGATGGGACAGGGTCCTACGAGCAGTACTTC; CDR3 protein: CASSLDGTGSYEQYF; clone size: -; J gene: TRBJ2-7; D gene: TRBD1; V gene: TRBV28
CDR3 DNA: TGTGCCAGCAGCCCGGACAGGGAACAGCCCCAGCATTTT; CDR3 protein: CASSPDREQPQHF; clone size: -; J gene: TRBJ1-5; D gene: TRBD1; V gene: TRBV3-1/TRBV3-2
CDR3 DNA: TGTGCCAGCAAGGCAGACAGCTCCTATAATTCACCCCTCCACTTT; CDR3 protein: CASKADSSYNSPLHF; clone size: -; J gene: TRBJ1-6; D gene: -; V gene: TRBV2
CDR3 DNA: TGTGCCAGCAGCCAAGACCAGGGCCGCTATGGCTACACCTTC; CDR3 protein: CASSQDQGRYGYTF; clone size: few; J gene: TRBJ1-2; D gene: -; V gene: TRBV3-1/TRBV3-2
CDR3 DNA: TGTGCCGGAAACAGGGCTTATAGCAATCAGCCCCAGCATTTT; CDR3 protein: CAGNRAYSNQPQHF; clone size: -; J gene: TRBJ1-5; D gene: -; V gene: TRBV28
CDR3 DNA: TGTGCCAGCCACGAAGTAGGGGACAGGGCCCGGCCGTTCTTC; CDR3 protein: CASHEVGDRARPFF; clone size: -; J gene: TRBJ2-1; D gene: TRBD1; V gene: TRBV2
CDR3 DNA: TGTGCCAGCTCACCGGGACTGATTAACAATGAGCAGTTCTTC; CDR3 protein: CASSPGLINNEQFF; clone size: -; J gene: TRBJ2-1; D gene: -; V gene: TRBV18
CDR3 DNA: TGTGCCAGTACCTCTCTGAGGGCAGGCGTCGGCTACACCTTC; CDR3 protein: CASTSLRAGVGYTF; clone size: -; J gene: TRBJ1-2; D gene: -; V gene: TRBV19
CDR3 DNA: TGTGCCAGCAGCCCCGGAAACGACGGGTATACTCAGCCCCAGCATTTT; CDR3 protein: CASSPGNDGYTQPQHF; clone size: -; J gene: TRBJ1-5; D gene: -; V gene: TRBV6-2/TRBV6-3
CDR3 DNA: TGTGCCAGCTCACCACCGTTAGCGGGCACCGGGGAGCTGTTTTTT; CDR3 protein: CASSPPLAGTGELFF; clone size: -; J gene: TRBJ2-2; D gene: TRBD2; V gene: TRBV18
CDR3 DNA: TGTGCCAGCACTCTGGAGGGGGGGCGGGAGACCCAGTACTTC; CDR3 protein: CASTLEGGRETQYF; clone size: few; J gene: TRBJ2-5; D gene: -; V gene: TRBV5-6
CDR3 DNA: TGTGCCATCAGTGAGCGCACTCAAAAACCCGAGCAGTACTTC; CDR3 protein: CAISERTQKPEQYF; clone size: many; J gene: TRBJ2-7; D gene: -; V gene: TRBV10-3
CDR3 DNA: TGTGCCAGCAGCTTACTGCTAGATGCTGGCTACACCTTC; CDR3 protein: CASSLLLDAGYTF; clone size: once; J gene: TRBJ1-2; D gene: -; V gene: TRBV7-8
CDR3 DNA: TGCGCCAGCAGCCTCGACCCGGGGGGCAATCAGCCCCAGCATTTT; CDR3 protein: CASSLDPGGNQPQHF; clone size: -; J gene: TRBJ1-5; D gene: -; V gene: TRBV5-1
CDR3 DNA: TGCGCCAGCAGCCAAGAAAGGGGGCAGCGCACAGATACGCAGTATTTT; CDR3 protein: CASSQERGQRTDTQYF; clone size: -; J gene: TRBJ2-3; D gene: TRBD1; V gene: TRBV4-1
CDR3 DNA: TGTGCCAGCAGCTTAGGAGCGGCCCTCTACAATGAGCAGTTCTTC; CDR3 protein: CASSLGAALYNEQFF; clone size: -; J gene: TRBJ2-1; D gene: -; V gene: TRBV7-8